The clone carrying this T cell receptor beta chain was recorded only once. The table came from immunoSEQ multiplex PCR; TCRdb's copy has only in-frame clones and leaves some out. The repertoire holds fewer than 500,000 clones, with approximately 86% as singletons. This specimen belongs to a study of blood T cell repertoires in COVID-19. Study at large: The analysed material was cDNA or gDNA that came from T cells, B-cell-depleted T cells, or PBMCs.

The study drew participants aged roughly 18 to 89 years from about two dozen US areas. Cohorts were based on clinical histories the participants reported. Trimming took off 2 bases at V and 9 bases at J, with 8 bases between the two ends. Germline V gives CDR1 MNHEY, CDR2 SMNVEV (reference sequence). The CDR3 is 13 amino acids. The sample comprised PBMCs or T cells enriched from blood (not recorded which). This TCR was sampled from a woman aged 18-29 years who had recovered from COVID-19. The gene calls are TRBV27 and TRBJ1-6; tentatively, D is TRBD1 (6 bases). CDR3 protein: CASSLRGGSPLHF. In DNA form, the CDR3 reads TGTGCCAGCAGTTTAAGGGGGGGTTCACCCCTCCACTTT.